The sequence of this T cell receptor (beta chain) was determined in a study of shared clonotypes between healthy human individuals. Study-level points and caveats: Across several donors, naive CD4 shared 5% to 6%, naive CD8 more than 3%, memory CD4 roughly 2.4%, memory CD8 0.4%.

As for this clone: Its antigen remains unknown.

Clones were read by immunoSEQ multiplex PCR, and TCRdb kept only the in-frame ones, dropping some. This table holds about 600,000 clones, roughly 97% found once. Looked up from germline, CDR1 is SGHDT and CDR2 is YYEEEE. The CDR3 sequence is 14 residues long. V lost 2 bases, J lost 6 bases, and 13 bases lay in between. The specimen was naive CD4+ T cells sorted from blood. The subset denotes: CD45RA+ positively selected. This receptor was taken from a woman aged 25 to 39 in good health. The V call is TRBV5-6, the J call TRBJ2-3; a possible D gene is TRBD1 (5 bases). CDR3 in amino acids: CASSFPRALDTQYF. CDR3 DNA: TGTGCCAGCAGCTTCCCCAGGGCGTTGGATACGCAGTATTTT.